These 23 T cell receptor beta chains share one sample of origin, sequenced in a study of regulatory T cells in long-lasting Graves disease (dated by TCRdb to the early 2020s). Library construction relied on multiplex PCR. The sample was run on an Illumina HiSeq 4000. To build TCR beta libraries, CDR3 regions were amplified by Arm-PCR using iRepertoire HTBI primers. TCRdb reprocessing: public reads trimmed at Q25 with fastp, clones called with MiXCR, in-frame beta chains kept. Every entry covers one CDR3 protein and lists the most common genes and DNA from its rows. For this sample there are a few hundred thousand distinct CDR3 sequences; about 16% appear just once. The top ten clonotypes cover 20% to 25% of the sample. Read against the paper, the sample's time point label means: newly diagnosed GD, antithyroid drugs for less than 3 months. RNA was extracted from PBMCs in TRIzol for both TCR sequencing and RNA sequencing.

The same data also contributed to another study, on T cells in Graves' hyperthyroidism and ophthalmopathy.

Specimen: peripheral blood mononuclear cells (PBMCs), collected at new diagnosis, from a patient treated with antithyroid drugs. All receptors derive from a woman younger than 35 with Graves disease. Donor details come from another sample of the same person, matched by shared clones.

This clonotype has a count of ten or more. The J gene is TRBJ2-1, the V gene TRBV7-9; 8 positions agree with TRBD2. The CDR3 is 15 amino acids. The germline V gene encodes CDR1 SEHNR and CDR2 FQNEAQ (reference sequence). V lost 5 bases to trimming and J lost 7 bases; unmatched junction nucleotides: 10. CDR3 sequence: CASSPRLSGSNEQFF. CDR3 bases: TGTGCCAGCAGCCCTAGGCTGAGCGGGAGTAATGAGCAGTTCTTC.

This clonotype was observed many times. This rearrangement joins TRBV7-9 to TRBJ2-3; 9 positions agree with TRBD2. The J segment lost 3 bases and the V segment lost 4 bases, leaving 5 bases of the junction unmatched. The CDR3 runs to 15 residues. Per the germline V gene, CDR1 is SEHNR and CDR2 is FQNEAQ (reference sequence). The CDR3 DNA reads TGTGCCAGCAGCTCCTGGGCGGGAGGGACAGATACGCAGTATTTT. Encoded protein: CASSSWAGGTDTQYF.

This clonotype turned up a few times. The CDR3 region is CASSCIGTSGSSLWANVLTF. The CDR3, as DNA: TGTGCCAGCAGCTGTATTGGGACTAGCGGGAGTAGTCTCTGGGCCAACGTCCTGACTTTC. The V and J genes are TRBV7-3 and TRBJ2-6; 14 bases line up with TRBD2. CDR1 SGHTA and CDR2 FQGTGA come from the germline V gene. J lost 5 bases, V lost 4 bases, and 13 bases had no gene match. The CDR3 length is 20 residues.

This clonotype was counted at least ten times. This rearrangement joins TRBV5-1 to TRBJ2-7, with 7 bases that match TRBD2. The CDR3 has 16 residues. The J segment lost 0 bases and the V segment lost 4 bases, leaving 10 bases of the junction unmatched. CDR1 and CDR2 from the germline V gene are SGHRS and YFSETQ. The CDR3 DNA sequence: TGCGCCAGCAGCGAGCAAGCAGCGGGGAGCTCCTACGAGCAGTACTTC. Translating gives CASSEQAAGSSYEQYF.

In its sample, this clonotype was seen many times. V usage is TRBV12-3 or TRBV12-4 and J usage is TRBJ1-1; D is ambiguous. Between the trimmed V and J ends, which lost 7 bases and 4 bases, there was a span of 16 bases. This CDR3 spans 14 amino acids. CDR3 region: CASNFGGFSTEAFF. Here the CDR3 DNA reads TGTGCCAGCAACTTTGGAGGGTTTAGCACTGAAGCTTTCTTT.

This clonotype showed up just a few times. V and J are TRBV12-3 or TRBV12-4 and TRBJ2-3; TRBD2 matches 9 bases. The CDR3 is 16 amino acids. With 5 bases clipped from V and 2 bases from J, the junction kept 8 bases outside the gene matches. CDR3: CASSPGTSLATDTQYF. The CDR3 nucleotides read TGTGCCAGCAGTCCCGGGACTAGCTTGGCCACAGATACGCAGTATTTT.

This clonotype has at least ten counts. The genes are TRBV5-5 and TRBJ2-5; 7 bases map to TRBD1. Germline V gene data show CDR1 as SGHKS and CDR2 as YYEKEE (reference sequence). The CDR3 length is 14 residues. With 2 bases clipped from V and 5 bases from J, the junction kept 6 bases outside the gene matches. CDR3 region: CASSLHQGVETQYF. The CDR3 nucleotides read TGTGCCAGCAGCTTACATCAGGGGGTGGAGACCCAGTACTTC.

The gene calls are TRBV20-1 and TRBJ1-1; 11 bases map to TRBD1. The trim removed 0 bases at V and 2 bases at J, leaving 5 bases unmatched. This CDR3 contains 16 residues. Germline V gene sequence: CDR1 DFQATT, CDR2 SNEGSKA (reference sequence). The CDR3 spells CSARDWTGGLNTEAFF. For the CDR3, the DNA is TGCAGTGCTAGAGATTGGACAGGGGGCCTAAACACTGAAGCTTTCTTT.

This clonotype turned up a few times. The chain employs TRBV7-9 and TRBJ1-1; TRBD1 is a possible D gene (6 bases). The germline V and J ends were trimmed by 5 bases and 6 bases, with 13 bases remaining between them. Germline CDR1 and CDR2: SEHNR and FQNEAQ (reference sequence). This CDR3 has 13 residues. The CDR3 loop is CASSLLQGSEAFF. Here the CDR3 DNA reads TGTGCCAGCAGCCTCCTACAGGGCTCTGAAGCTTTCTTT.

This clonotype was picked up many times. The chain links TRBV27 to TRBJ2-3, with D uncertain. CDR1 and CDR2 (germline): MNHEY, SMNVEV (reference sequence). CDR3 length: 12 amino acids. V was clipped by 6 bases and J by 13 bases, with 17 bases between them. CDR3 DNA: TGTGCCAGCAGCACGAACGCTAATGGGGAGTATTTT. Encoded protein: CASSTNANGEYF.

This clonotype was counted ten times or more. The CDR3 spells CASSPLGAPRDTQYF. The CDR3 DNA reads TGTGCCAGCTCACCACTCGGCGCTCCACGGGATACGCAGTATTTT. V is TRBV18 and J is TRBJ2-3; no clear D gene. CDR3 size: 15 residues. Trimming removed 1 base from V and 6 bases from J, with 14 bases in between. CDR1 is KGHSH and CDR2 is LQKENI in the germline V gene.

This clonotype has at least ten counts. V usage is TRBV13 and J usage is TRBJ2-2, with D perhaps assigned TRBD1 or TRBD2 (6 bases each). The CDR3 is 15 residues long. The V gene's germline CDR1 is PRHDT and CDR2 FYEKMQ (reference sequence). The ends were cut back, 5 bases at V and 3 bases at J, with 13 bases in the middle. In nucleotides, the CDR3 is TGTGCCAGCAGCCGAGGGGGGAGGTACACCGGGGAGCTGTTTTTT. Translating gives CASSRGGRYTGELFF.

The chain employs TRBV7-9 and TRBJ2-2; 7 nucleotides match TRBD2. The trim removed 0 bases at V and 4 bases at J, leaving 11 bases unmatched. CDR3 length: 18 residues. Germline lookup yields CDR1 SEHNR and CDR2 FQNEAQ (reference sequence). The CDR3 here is CASSLALPYSGGTGELFF. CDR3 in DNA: TGTGCCAGCAGCTTAGCCCTCCCATATTCGGGGGGCACCGGGGAGCTGTTTTTT.

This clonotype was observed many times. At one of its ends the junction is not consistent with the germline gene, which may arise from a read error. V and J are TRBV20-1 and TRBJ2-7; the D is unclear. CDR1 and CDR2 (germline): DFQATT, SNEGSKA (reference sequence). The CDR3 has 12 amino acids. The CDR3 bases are TGCAGCGCTAGACTGGGTATAGGAGAGCAGTACTTC. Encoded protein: CSARLGIGEQYF.

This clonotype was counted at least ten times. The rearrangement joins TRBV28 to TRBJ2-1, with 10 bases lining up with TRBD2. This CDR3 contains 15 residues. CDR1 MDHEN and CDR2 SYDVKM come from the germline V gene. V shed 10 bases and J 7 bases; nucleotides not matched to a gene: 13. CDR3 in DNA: TGTGCCACCCGGCTAGCGGGAGTTGTGGGGAATGAGCAGTTCTTC. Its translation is CATRLAGVVGNEQFF.

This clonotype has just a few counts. Here the CDR3 DNA reads TGTGCCAGCAGAACTGGACAGGACAAAAACATTCAGTACTTC. This gives the protein CASRTGQDKNIQYF. The chain has TRBV12-3 or TRBV12-4 and TRBJ2-4, with 7 positions matching TRBD1. Trimming cost V 6 bases and J 3 bases; bases outside gene matches: 5. The CDR3 length is 14 residues.

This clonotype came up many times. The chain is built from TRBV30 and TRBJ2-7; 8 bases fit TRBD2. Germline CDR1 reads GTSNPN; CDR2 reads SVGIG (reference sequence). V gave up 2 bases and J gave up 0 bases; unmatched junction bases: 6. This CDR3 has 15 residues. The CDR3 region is CAWSLTGTSSYEQYF. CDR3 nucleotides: TGTGCCTGGAGTCTTACCGGGACTAGCTCCTACGAGCAGTACTTC.

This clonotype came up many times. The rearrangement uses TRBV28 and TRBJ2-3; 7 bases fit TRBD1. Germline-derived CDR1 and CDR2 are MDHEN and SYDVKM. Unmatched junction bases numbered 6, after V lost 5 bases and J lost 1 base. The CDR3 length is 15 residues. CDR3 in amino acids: CASSHTGVGTDTQYF. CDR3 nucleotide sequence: TGTGCCAGCAGTCATACAGGGGTGGGCACAGATACGCAGTATTTT.

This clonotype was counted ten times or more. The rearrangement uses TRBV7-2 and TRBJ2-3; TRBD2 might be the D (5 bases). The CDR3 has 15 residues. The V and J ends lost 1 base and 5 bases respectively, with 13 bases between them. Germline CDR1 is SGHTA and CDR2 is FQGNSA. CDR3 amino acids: CASSLEVGRVDTQYF. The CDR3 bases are TGTGCCAGCAGCTTAGAAGTAGGGCGGGTAGATACGCAGTATTTT.

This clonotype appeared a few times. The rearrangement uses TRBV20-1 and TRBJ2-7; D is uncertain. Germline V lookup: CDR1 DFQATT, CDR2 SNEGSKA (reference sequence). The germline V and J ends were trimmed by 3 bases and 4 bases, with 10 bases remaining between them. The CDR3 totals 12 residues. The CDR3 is CSASVGSYEQYF. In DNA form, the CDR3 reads TGCAGTGCTAGTGTTGGTTCGTACGAGCAGTACTTC.

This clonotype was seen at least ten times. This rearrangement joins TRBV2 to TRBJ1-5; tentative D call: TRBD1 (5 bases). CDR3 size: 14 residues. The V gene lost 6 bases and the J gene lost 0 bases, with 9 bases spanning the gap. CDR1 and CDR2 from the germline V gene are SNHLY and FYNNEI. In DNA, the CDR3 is TGTGCCAGCAGCCGACAGAATAGCAATCAGCCCCAGCATTTT. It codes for CASSRQNSNQPQHF.

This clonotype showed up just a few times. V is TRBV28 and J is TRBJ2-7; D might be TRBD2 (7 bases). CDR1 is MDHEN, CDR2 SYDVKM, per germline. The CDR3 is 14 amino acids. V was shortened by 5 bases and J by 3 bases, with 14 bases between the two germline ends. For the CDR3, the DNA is TGTGCCAGCAGTAGGGGGACTACATTCTACGAGCAGTACTTC. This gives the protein CASSRGTTFYEQYF.

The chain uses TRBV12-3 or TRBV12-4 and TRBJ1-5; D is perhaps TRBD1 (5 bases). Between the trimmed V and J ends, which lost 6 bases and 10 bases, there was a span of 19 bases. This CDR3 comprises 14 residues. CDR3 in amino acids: CASSWGRSKDPQHF. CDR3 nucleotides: TGTGCCAGCAGCTGGGGACGTAGTAAAGATCCCCAGCATTTT.